The rows below give T cell receptor beta chains drawn from one sample of a study of control samples from healthy donors and cancer patients. The assay was immunoSEQ multiplex PCR, and TCRdb's table has in-frame clones only and misses some. The sample lists about 100,000 clones, roughly 84% occurring once. The source material was blood. The receptors come from a woman aged 45-59 years in good health. Each CDR3 is given with its conserved first and last residue. A D gene is named only where the DNA matches it firmly. Expanded clones get a size class; other rows say once, few or many, or leave the size out.

>TRBV27|TRBJ2-3|.|TRBD2
TGTGCCAGCAGTTTTCCTAGCGGGAGGGCCTCCACAGATACGCAGTATTTT
CASSFPSGRASTDTQYF
>TRBV12-3/TRBV12-4|TRBJ1-2|.|TRBD1
TGTGCCAGCAGATTCGGGACAGCCTATGGCTACACCTTC
CASRFGTAYGYTF
>TRBV11-2|TRBJ1-3|.|.
TGTGCCAGCAGCTTAGAGGTGACCATATATTTT
CASSLEVTIYF
>TRBV6-5|TRBJ1-6|.|.
TGTGCCAGCAGCCTAGTCAGGGAAAGGAATTCACCCCTCCACTTT
CASSLVRERNSPLHF
>TRBV7-9|TRBJ1-1|few|TRBD1
TGTGCCAGCAGCTTTCAGGGGGGTAGGAACACTGAAGCTTTCTTT
CASSFQGGRNTEAFF
>TRBV4-1|TRBJ2-7|.|.
TGCGCCAGCAGCCAAGTTATAGGCATACTTTACGAGCAGTACTTC
CASSQVIGILYEQYF
>TRBV29-1|TRBJ1-1|.|TRBD1
TGCAGCGTCAAACACCGGGACAGGGGCGACACTGAAGCTTTCTTT
CSVKHRDRGDTEAFF
>TRBV5-1|TRBJ1-5|once|.
TGCGCCAGCAGCTCCGGAGATTATAGCAATCAGCCCCAGCATTTT
CASSSGDYSNQPQHF
>TRBV24-1|TRBJ2-2|.|TRBD2
TGTGCCACCAGTGATTTGCCGGGAGGCGGCGGGGAGCTGTTTTTT
CATSDLPGGGGELFF
>TRBV7-3|TRBJ2-5|few|.
TGTGCCAGCAGCTTAGGCCTGGGAGACCAAGAGACCCAGTACTTC
CASSLGLGDQETQYF
>TRBV9|TRBJ1-1|once|.
TGTGCCAGCAGCGCCGATGGGACTGAAGCTTTCTTT
CASSADGTEAFF
>TRBV24-1|TRBJ1-1|few|.
TGTGCCACCAGTGATTTGAGGGATGCCAAAGCTTTCTTT
CATSDLRDAKAFF
>TRBV19|TRBJ2-1|.|TRBD2
TGTGCCAGTAGTGCGGGACTAGCGGCTCTAGAGTTCTTC
CASSAGLAALEFF
>TRBV18|TRBJ1-2|.|TRBD1
TGTGCCAGCTCACCTGGACAGGGTGAAGGCTACACCTTC
CASSPGQGEGYTF
>TRBV5-6|TRBJ1-5|.|.
TGTGCCAGCAGCTTCGGTCCGGGGGCGGATGGTCAGCCCCAGCATTTT
CASSFGPGADGQPQHF
>TRBV29-1|TRBJ1-2|few|.
TGCAGCGTTGCCCTAACAGTTAACTATGGCTACACCTTC
CSVALTVNYGYTF
>TRBV4-1|TRBJ2-1|.|.
TGCGCCAGCAGCCAAGGGCCCCCGTCGACGGGGGCCTACAATGAGCAGTTCTTC
CASSQGPPSTGAYNEQFF
>TRBV6-5|TRBJ2-5|.|.
TGTGCCAGCAGTTACTCGGAGGGGGGTCAAGAGACCCAGTACTTC
CASSYSEGGQETQYF
>TRBV25-1|TRBJ2-2|once|.
TGTGCCAGCAGTGCCAGGAGGAACACCGGGGAGCTGTTTTTT
CASSARRNTGELFF
>TRBV4-1|TRBJ1-6|.|.
TGCGCCAGCAGCCAGGGCGACAGGCGTGGAAATTCACCCCTCCACTTT
CASSQGDRRGNSPLHF
>TRBV27|TRBJ1-2|.|TRBD1
TGTGCCAGCAGGGTAACAGGGGGAATCGGCTACACCTTC
CASRVTGGIGYTF
>TRBV2|TRBJ1-4|.|.
TGTGCCAGCAGTGGTACCTCGGTCTCGGCACTTGAAAAACTGTTTTTT
CASSGTSVSALEKLFF
>TRBV11-2|TRBJ1-6|.|.
TGTGCCAGCAGCTTATCAGGGCCTAGGTCACCCCTCCACTTT
CASSLSGPRSPLHF
>TRBV25-1|TRBJ1-1|.|.
TGTGCCAGCAGCTTACAGGCGGGGACTGAAGCTTTCTTT
CASSLQAGTEAFF
>TRBV6-6|TRBJ1-1|.|.
TGTGCCAGCAGTTACTCGAACAGGGAGGGCACTGAAGCTTTCTTT
CASSYSNREGTEAFF
>TRBV24-1|TRBJ2-3|.|TRBD1
TGTGCCACCAGTGATGCGACAGGGTTGGCGACAGATACGCAGTATTTT
CATSDATGLATDTQYF
>TRBV14|TRBJ2-7|.|.
TGTGCCAGCAGCCCCTATGGCTCCTACGAGCAGTACTTC
CASSPYGSYEQYF
>TRBV9|TRBJ2-7|once|.
TGTGCCAGCAGCGATAACAGGGACTACGAGCAGTACTTC
CASSDNRDYEQYF